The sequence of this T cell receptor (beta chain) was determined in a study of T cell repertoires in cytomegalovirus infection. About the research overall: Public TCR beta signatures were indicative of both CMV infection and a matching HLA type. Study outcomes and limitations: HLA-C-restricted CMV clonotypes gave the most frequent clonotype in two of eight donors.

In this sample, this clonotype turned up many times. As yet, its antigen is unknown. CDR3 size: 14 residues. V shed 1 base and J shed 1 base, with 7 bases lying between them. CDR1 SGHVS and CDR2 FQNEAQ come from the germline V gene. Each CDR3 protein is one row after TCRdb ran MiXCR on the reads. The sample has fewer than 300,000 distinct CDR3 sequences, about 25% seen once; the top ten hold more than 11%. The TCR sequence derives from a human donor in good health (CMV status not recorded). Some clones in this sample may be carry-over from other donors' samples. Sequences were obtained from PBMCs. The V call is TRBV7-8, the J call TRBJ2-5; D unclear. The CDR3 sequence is CASSLGPAQETQYF. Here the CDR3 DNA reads TGTGCCAGCAGCTTAGGTCCAGCCCAAGAGACCCAGTACTTC.